Sequencing of this T cell receptor (beta chain) was carried out in a study of cytomegalovirus exposure and HLA in healthy donors (dated by TCRdb to 2015 to 2018). Describing the broader study: In an earlier analysis of 550 to 750 of the donors, approximately 260 Gb of sequence data and some 120 million unique TCR beta sequences from about 179 million T cells were reported. The study combined high-throughput TCR immunosequencing, statistical association of individual TCRs with disease status, and machine learning to predict cytomegalovirus infection status. To study patterns of TCR occurrence, a later analysis re-analyzed previously published TCR beta repertoires from several hundred donors and added high-resolution HLA genotyping. The study used immunosequencing to profile the T cell repertoires of about 670 subjects and linked those repertoires to cytomegalovirus serostatus. Along with the approximately 650-subject first cohort, a separate validation cohort of approximately 110 different subjects was used. The number of typed donors differed by locus: about 620-640 for A, B, C, DRB1 and DQB1; some 500 for DQA1; about 600 for DPA1; and about 470 for DPB1. A later genetic analysis used genome-wide SNP genotypes for about 60% of the roughly 700 donors, treating that subset as a discovery cohort. Among almost 400 genotyped donors of the cohort, an average of roughly 240,000 unique TCR beta nucleotide sequences were sequenced per donor, about a sixth of them non-productive. An early release covering 500 to 750 HLA-typed donors comprised about 290 gigabases of sequencing data and around 80 million unique TCR sequences. The study aimed to test whether cataloging public T cell receptors could reveal signatures of past pathogen exposure. Donor age, sex, ethnicity and CMV serostatus were compiled together with the repertoire data. Every discovery cohort repertoire had been produced on one sequencing platform. Of the roughly 390 genotyped donors, 81% were placed in the genetic ancestry cluster associated with self-reported Caucasian donors. In an earlier analysis of 550 to 700 of the donors, high-throughput TCR beta sequencing was used to judge whether each TCR beta V gene segment behaved as functional or pseudogenic. Rather than using new phenotypic data, the later analysis identified candidate immune exposures from TCR beta sequences and from how often those sequences occurred across donors. Roughly 5 DR-DQ haplotypes were handled as single units for association and clustering because linkage in the cohort was strong. Class I and class II HLA loci were covered by the typing at four-digit resolution. Results and caveats for the whole study, not just this receptor: Because HLA typing was unavailable for some donors at each locus, only the typed subset was used in association tests. Strong co-occurrence of HLA alleles, especially DR and DQ, made assigning TCR associations to individual alleles difficult. A further reported finding was that TCR beta sequences accurately predicted the HLA-A and HLA-B alleles for most subjects in the first cohort. V-gene and J-gene trimming of TCR beta chains was associated with a missense DCLRE1C variant in a later genetic analysis, and the association was replicated in an independent cohort. A total of fewer than 200 TCR beta chains were listed by the study as associated with cytomegalovirus. A cluster of highly shared sequence variants was judged likely to be a technical artifact of the sequencing pipeline. Because counts were too low, approximately 15 rarely observed V segments, including chromosome 9 orphons, were excluded from the earlier analysis of around 640 of the donors. According to a later analysis, parvovirus B19, influenza, CMV and Epstein-Barr virus appeared linked to several top co-occurrence clusters. Roughly uniform sequencing depth across donors was assumed in presence/absence analyses, although this assumption may not hold. According to a later analysis, most CMV-associated TCR beta chains appeared to be HLA-restricted, and the HLA associations seemed to be driven largely by CMV exposure. Cytomegalovirus status was reported to be diagnosed by the classifier with high specificity and sensitivity in both the original and validation cohorts. In a later analysis, some 18,000 TCR beta sequences were associated with specific HLA alleles at a false discovery rate of 0.05. The 87-base-pair reads could not distinguish some IMGT-functional V segments, including TRBV6-2 and TRBV6-3, so those segments were excluded. Broadly in line with IMGT annotations, most TCR beta V segments showed up in productive rearrangements about 90% or about 30% of the time in an earlier analysis of approximately 640 of the donors. This cohort had only TCR beta chains sequenced, and the lack of alpha or paired-chain data limited which features could be detected. Immune exposure information for the cohort was limited to CMV serostatus. While some public TCRs were present in many individuals, most TCR sequences turned up only very rarely across donors. A later genetic analysis reported fewer N-insertions in productive TCRs among donors in an Asian-associated ancestry cluster than the roughly 620-donor mean. In a later analysis, HLA-associated TCR beta chains showed more clonal expansion and lower generation probabilities than non-associated chains that were equally common. Three of the identified cytomegalovirus-associated TCR beta chains were confirmed in vitro to be specific for cytomegalovirus antigens. According to a later analysis, TCR association rates differed among HLA loci, with DRB1 alleles showing the most associated TCRs and HLA-C alleles showing the fewest. Linkage disequilibrium might explain the correlated functional status among segregating V segments, but an unknown experimental factor could not be excluded. The authors suggested that the approach could potentially be generalized to other disease states and immunological phenotypes.

The cohort consisted of more than 650 healthy bone marrow donors. At the time of sampling, all cohort members were nominally healthy, though unrecorded immune exposures were likely present. The donor tested CMV seropositive, placing the donor among the 250 to 350 seropositive members of the cohort. Each donor provided a peripheral blood sample, and peripheral blood mononuclear cells were used for TCR beta sequencing. The Qiagen DNeasy Blood Extraction Kit was used to extract genomic DNA from the blood cell samples. Turning to this clone: Its antigen specificity is not known. Per-base qualities were not stored, and no clone one base away is much larger.

The CDR3 runs 17 amino acids, cysteine and phenylalanine included. The sequence is cut down to CDR3 DNA, 51 bases in frame from base 1. The protocol used for the library was the immunoSEQ multiplex PCR assay. For the multiplex PCR, a mixture combining 60 forward primers for TCR Vbeta segments and 13 reverse primers for TCR Jbeta segments was used. A multiplex PCR assay on genomic DNA amplified the CDR3 region of rearranged TCR beta genes. The Illumina HiSeq System was used to sequence the amplified TCR beta libraries as 87-base-pair reads. For the original study's pipeline: A later analysis counted approximately 84 million unique TCR beta chains across the 650 to 700 repertoires, and 10 million to 12 million of these chains were shared by at least two donors. A nearest-neighbor algorithm error-corrected the raw reads and collapsed the reads into unique sequences, merging closely related sequences to remove PCR and sequencing errors. CDR3 sequences were aligned to IMGT reference sequences to assign V, D and J gene segments. For a sequence to be retained, a match of at least six nucleotides to both a V gene segment and a J gene segment was required. Rearrangements were classified as productive when the CDR3 lacked stop codons and remained in frame with V and J, and all other rearrangements were classified as non-productive. CDR3 was defined by IMGT convention, running from the second conserved V-encoded cysteine to the conserved J-encoded phenylalanine. Sequences without an unambiguous match to a single V gene segment were excluded from the earlier analysis of about 600 of the donors. In an earlier analysis of 587 of the donors, a V segment was called functional when productive rearrangements were above 56.7%, and segregating when the standard deviation between donors exceeded 5%. A statistical classification framework was built for diagnosing cytomegalovirus status from the catalog of TCR beta chain sequences. In a later analysis, TCR nucleotide sequences were compared against IMGT/GENE-DB human TR gene sequences so that V and J genes could be assigned. Using the TCRdist pipeline, a later analysis assigned CDR3 sequences along with most-parsimonious VDJ recombination scenarios. A later analysis defined each TCR beta chain by its CDR3 amino acid sequence plus V-gene family, and excluded reads lacking a unique V-gene family. A later analysis removed several hundred highly shared, low-generation-probability nucleotide sequences to deal with suspected cross-contamination and a sequencing artifact. For each public chain, a later analysis derived a clonal expansion index from normalized ranks of inferred template counts within each repertoire. A later analysis computed generation probabilities with a VDJ recombination model fitted to out-of-frame rearrangements, and checked the results against IGoR. In a later analysis, TCR-TCR, TCR-HLA and TCR-CMV co-occurrence was scored with hypergeometric tests, and a repertoire-size bias correction was applied to TCR pairs. In a later analysis, false discovery rates were estimated by permuting HLA or CMV assignments 20 times. A later analysis grouped co-occurring TCRs with DBSCAN, adding TCRdist sequence similarity when clustering within HLA-allele-positive subsets. Co-occurrence clustering excluded repertoires with fewer than 30,000 or more than 120,000 public chains, plus five with anomalous nucleotide sharing. The table comes from immuneACCESS by way of TCRdb, which keeps in-frame sequences with V and J called. Part of the clones is missing from these tables; in studies checked, under half for an unresolved V gene and the rest for unknown reasons. The DNA gave D and trimming, while V, J and clone size come from that table. This sample lists 100,000 to 150,000 clones; approximately 69% were detected once. Jointly, the top ten make up 3.5% to 4.5% of the sample.

This receptor was identified in a man aged 40-55 years in good health and CMV-seropositive. The rearrangement joined TRBV21-1 to TRBJ1-5; no check of the table's D call, TRBD1, against the DNA was made. TRBV21-1 is a documented pseudogene. Sequencing was carried out using PBMCs. The nucleotide sequence reads TGTGCCAGCAGCCCCCGACTCACAGGGGTGGACAATCAGCCCCAGCATTTT. It codes for CASSPRLTGVDNQPQHF.